Presented here are 14 T cell receptor beta chains from one specimen sequenced in a study of blood T cells in healthy people across ages. A J-beta primer mix and a sample-barcoded 5' primer were used in a second PCR of roughly 7 to 12 cycles. TCRdb passed the 5' RACE reads through MiXCR, listing each CDR3 protein once. Of about 930,000 distinct CDR3 sequences listed, 25% to 30% are singletons. This sample was also put to use in a study of T cells of mothers and their children.

Sample: blood. Receptors originate from a woman between 40 and 55 years old in good health.

This sequence joins TRBV12-3 or TRBV12-4 and TRBJ2-2; 9 bases match TRBD2. Germline trimming cut 1 base from V and 4 bases from J; bases unmatched to any gene: 1. The length of the CDR3 is 15 residues. The CDR3 spells CASSLELAGTGELFF. Written as DNA, the CDR3 is TGTGCCAGCAGTTTAGAACTAGCGGGCACCGGGGAGCTGTTTTTT.

CDR3 sequence reads: CASSLPASTDTQYF. The DNA for the CDR3 is TGTGCCAGCAGTTTACCCGCGAGCACAGATACGCAGTATTTT. The chain has TRBV12-3 or TRBV12-4 and TRBJ2-3; D gene unclear. Trimming removed 2 bases at V and 0 bases at J, with 6 bases between. The CDR3 has 14 amino acids.

This clonotype was observed many times. The chain uses TRBV10-3 and TRBJ2-7; D is perhaps TRBD1 (7 bases). V gave up 10 bases and J gave up 1 base, with 17 bases separating them. The CDR3 loop spans 14 amino acids. Germline CDR1 ENHRY, CDR2 SYGVKD. CDR3 amino acids: CATSEGAASYEQYF. The CDR3 DNA follows: TGTGCCACCTCGGAGGGGGCTGCATCCTACGAGCAGTACTTC.

This clonotype was counted ten times or more. This chain uses TRBV4-3 with TRBJ2-7; tentatively, D is TRBD1 or TRBD2 (5 bases each). Trimming shortened V by 0 bases and J by 2 bases, and 8 bases separated the two germline ends. The CDR3 covers 14 residues. Germline lookup yields CDR1 LGHNA and CDR2 YSLEER. As DNA, the CDR3 is TGCGCCAGCAGCCAAGATGAGGGACCCTACGAGCAGTACTTC. It translates to CASSQDEGPYEQYF.

This clonotype was counted only a few times. A much more abundant neighbour one base away suggests this may be a read error. V usage is TRBV6-6 and J usage is TRBJ1-5; 9 bases are a match to TRBD1. The CDR3 covers 14 residues. V shed 2 bases and J 6 bases; nucleotides not matched to a gene: 2. In germline, CDR1 is MNHNY, CDR2 SVGAGI (reference sequence). CDR3 loop: CASSYGTGCQPQHF. For the CDR3, the DNA is TGTGCCAGCAGTTACGGGACAGGGTGTCAGCCCCAGCATTTT.

This clonotype was counted at least ten times. The J gene is TRBJ2-3, the V gene TRBV28, with D perhaps matching TRBD1 or TRBD2 (6 bases each). This CDR3 has 14 amino acids. The V gene's germline CDR1 is MDHEN and CDR2 SYDVKM. The V gene lost 6 bases and the J gene lost 2 bases, with 12 bases spanning the gap. CDR3: CASRGGGYTDTQYF. In DNA, the CDR3 is TGTGCCAGCAGAGGAGGGGGATACACAGATACGCAGTATTTT.

This clonotype occurred a few times. The chain carries TRBV28 and TRBJ1-4, with 10 bases lining up with TRBD1. Per germline, CDR1 MDHEN and CDR2 SYDVKM. This CDR3 comprises 15 residues. With 3 bases clipped from V and 7 bases from J, the junction kept 5 bases outside the gene matches. The CDR3 DNA reads as TGTGCCAGCAGTTTCCCGACAGGGGGCGCTGAAAAACTGTTTTTT. This sequence encodes CASSFPTGGAEKLFF.

This chain links TRBV18 with TRBJ2-7; D perhaps matches TRBD2 (5 bases). Per the germline V gene, CDR1 is KGHSH and CDR2 is LQKENI. Between the trimmed V and J ends, which lost 3 bases and 8 bases, there was a span of 17 bases. The CDR3 spans 14 residues. CDR3 region: CASSPSGSTDKQYF. The DNA of the CDR3 is TGTGCCAGCTCACCCAGCGGAAGCACAGATAAGCAGTACTTC.

This clonotype was counted a few times. The chain is built from TRBV28 and TRBJ2-7; D is undetermined. V was shortened by 5 bases and J by 2 bases, with 13 bases between the two germline ends. The germline V gene has CDR1 MDHEN and CDR2 SYDVKM. The CDR3 runs 14 residues. The CDR3 reads CASSIHQAPYEQYF. As DNA, the CDR3 is TGTGCCAGCAGTATACATCAGGCGCCCTACGAGCAGTACTTC.

Regarding this clonotype: A read error is possible here, since a much larger clone lies one base away. The chain has TRBV28 and TRBJ2-1, with 9 bases lining up with TRBD1. The CDR3 runs 17 residues. Germline V gene sequence: CDR1 MDHEN, CDR2 SYDVKM. CDR3 bases: TGTGCCGGCAGTCCCACGCCGGGACAGGGTTTCTACAATGAGCAGTTCTTC. It specifies CAGSPTPGQGFYNEQFF.

This clonotype showed up just a few times. This sequence joins TRBV27 and TRBJ1-2; no definite D call. Germline V gene data show CDR1 as MNHEY and CDR2 as SMNVEV (reference sequence). With 0 bases removed from V and 2 bases from J, the gap between germline ends came to 10 bases. This CDR3 is built from 15 residues. The CDR3 region has the DNA TGTGCCAGCAGTTTATCGGTCCTTCAAAACTATGGCTACACCTTC. Residues: CASSLSVLQNYGYTF.

The table lists this clonotype with a few counts. The chain is built from TRBV29-1 and TRBJ2-1, with no clear D. This CDR3 region has 13 residues. Germline CDR1 and CDR2: SQVTM and ANQGSEA. Trimming took off 4 bases at V and 3 bases at J, with 10 bases between the two ends. The CDR3 is CSVGGPLYNEQFF. CDR3 bases: TGCAGCGTTGGTGGCCCCCTCTACAATGAGCAGTTCTTC.

The gene calls are TRBV12-3 or TRBV12-4 and TRBJ1-6; TRBD1 aligns across 9 bases. The CDR3 is made up of 19 amino acids. Trimming cost V 6 bases and J 4 bases; bases outside gene matches: 16. The CDR3 bases are TGTGCCAGCAGGTCCCCGGGACAGGGCCCACATAGTTATAATTCACCCCTCCACTTT. This codes for CASRSPGQGPHSYNSPLHF.

The chain links TRBV3-1 to TRBJ1-2; perhaps TRBD1 as D (6 bases). The CDR3 consists of 15 residues. V was pared by 0 bases and J by 5 bases, with 13 bases between. Germline loops: CDR1 LGHDT, CDR2 YNNKEL (reference sequence). CDR3 amino acids: CASSQDTRGFYGYTF. CDR3 bases: TGTGCCAGCAGCCAAGATACCAGGGGTTTTTATGGCTACACCTTC.